These T cell receptor beta chains were read from a single sample in a study of vaccination effects on CD4 cells after COVID-19. Antigen specificity for these receptors is unknown. Produced via immunoSEQ multiplex PCR; TCRdb's table is partial and in-frame only. The profile shows 50,000 or so clones, around 80% of them singletons. The input for sequencing was CD4+ T cells from PBMCs cultured with HCoV-229E spike peptides, taken before COVID-19 vaccination. The source of these receptors is a human donor who received a COVID-19 vaccine. CDR3s include the opening cysteine and the closing phenylalanine or tryptophan. A D gene is named only where the DNA matches it firmly. The size entry is marked missing in some rows and otherwise reads once, few, many or a size class.

J gene,V gene,clone size,D gene,CDR3 DNA,CDR3 protein
TRBJ1-5,TRBV7-2,-,-,TGTGCCAGCAGCTTATGGGGTATAAATCAGCCCCAGCATTTT,CASSLWGINQPQHF
TRBJ1-2,TRBV9,-,-,TGTGCCAGCAGCTTCGGGTCATGGGGTGGCTACACCTTC,CASSFGSWGGYTF
TRBJ2-5,TRBV7-2,-,TRBD1,TGTGCCAGCAGCACCGGACAGGGTGGGAGGGAGACCCAGTACTTC,CASSTGQGGRETQYF
TRBJ1-1,TRBV6-5,-,-,TGTGCCAGCAGCGGCACAGGGACTGAAGCTTTCTTT,CASSGTGTEAFF
TRBJ2-1,TRBV5-6,-,-,TGTGCCAGCAGCTTGAGGGGGTACAATGAGCAGTTCTTC,CASSLRGYNEQFF
TRBJ1-6,TRBV4-1,-,TRBD1,TGCGCCAGCAGCGAGATGCCGATAAGACAGGGGGCCGATTCACCCCTCCACTTT,CASSEMPIRQGADSPLHF
TRBJ1-3,TRBV19,-,TRBD1,TGTGCCAGTAGGACCTTGGGACAGCATACCACTGGAAACACCATATATTTT,CASRTLGQHTTGNTIYF
TRBJ2-1,TRBV9,few,TRBD2,TGTGCCAGCAGCATAGCGGGGAGCTCCTACAATGAGCAGTTCTTC,CASSIAGSSYNEQFF
TRBJ1-2,TRBV6-5,once,-,TGTGCCAGCAGCCCCGGGTCTCTCTATCGCTACACCTTC,CASSPGSLYRYTF
TRBJ2-5,TRBV7-2,-,-,TGTGCCAGCAGCTCCGCCAGGGGCCGGGTAGAGACCCAGTACTTC,CASSSARGRVETQYF